The entry below describes one TCR beta chain. It has no known antigen specificity. No per-base quality is available; no much larger clone lies one base away. To demonstrate the VDJtools post-analysis software, the study profiled TCR beta repertoires from the peripheral blood of approximately twelve young patients with multiple sclerosis. The multiple sclerosis patients were children and adolescents ranging in age from roughly 6 to 15 years. These data are taken from a study of post-analysis software for immune sequencing data (dated by TCRdb to about 2015). Turning to the overall study: Relapsing-remitting, secondary progressive and progressive-relapsing multiple sclerosis were recorded as disease courses, and subtype annotation was lacking for some patients. A subset of samples was prepared in parallel using single-end sample barcoding, then pooled and co-amplified after Illumina adapter ligation. The patient repertoires were compared against more than 10 previously published healthy control repertoires obtained from donors aged 6 to 25 years.

Library preparation used PCR. TCRdb names Illumina HiSeq 2500 as the instrument used. To reduce PCR and sequencing biases, unique molecular identifiers were built into the TCR beta cDNA libraries. Every 1 to 10 million input T cells yielded roughly 500,000 cDNA molecules, meaning each molecule approximated one T cell. The patient libraries were prepared and sequenced using the same protocol as the earlier healthy control dataset. Within a given batch, samples were prepared together, multiplexed and sequenced on the same HiSeq lane. In the source study's methods: MIGEC handled the raw barcoded reads, throwing out single-read molecular identifier groups before consensus assembly and CDR3 extraction. VDJtools was used for post-analysis of the clonotype tables, and diversity was normalized by down-sampling every dataset to the size of the smallest sample. To correct batch-related cross-sample contamination, repertoire overlap clustering matched CDR3 amino acid sequences but not nucleotide sequences. The public sequencing data were trimmed at Q25 with fastp and processed into clonotypes with MiXCR by TCRdb, which kept only in-frame beta chains. Each CDR3 protein gets just one entry, which takes the most common genes and DNA from the rows behind it. The V and J calls were not made by the authors but by TCRdb's processing. The table for this sample lists about 560,000 distinct CDR3 sequences; roughly 47% of them were counted only once. The ten top clones hold 1.5% to 2% of the sample.

After removal of 7 bases from V and 0 bases from J, the junction retains 5 bases not matched to a gene. The CDR3, cysteine through phenylalanine, is 15 amino acids long. Only CDR3 DNA remains: 45 bases, in frame from the first base. For CDR1 and CDR2, the germline V gene lists SQVTM and ANQGSEA. General findings and caveats noted by the study authors: Normalized Chao1 diversity was significantly lower in multiple sclerosis patients than controls, suggesting substantial peripheral T-cell clonal expansion. The control group was slightly older than the multiple sclerosis patient group. Significantly higher frequencies in patients than in controls were found for roughly 5 TRBV segments, including TRBV5-6, TRBV5-1 and TRBV20-1. Direct clustering with F measure revealed strong co-clustering of samples prepared in the same batch, which led to a batch-effect correction.

Sequencing was done on a sample of blood. The sequence was obtained from a girl under 18 with multiple sclerosis. The receptor chain draws on TRBV29-1 and TRBJ2-3; 12 central nucleotides agree with TRBD2. The sequenced DNA: TGCAGCGCCGTACTAGCGGGAGGCAGCACAGATACGCAGTATTTT. This encodes CSAVLAGGSTDTQYF.